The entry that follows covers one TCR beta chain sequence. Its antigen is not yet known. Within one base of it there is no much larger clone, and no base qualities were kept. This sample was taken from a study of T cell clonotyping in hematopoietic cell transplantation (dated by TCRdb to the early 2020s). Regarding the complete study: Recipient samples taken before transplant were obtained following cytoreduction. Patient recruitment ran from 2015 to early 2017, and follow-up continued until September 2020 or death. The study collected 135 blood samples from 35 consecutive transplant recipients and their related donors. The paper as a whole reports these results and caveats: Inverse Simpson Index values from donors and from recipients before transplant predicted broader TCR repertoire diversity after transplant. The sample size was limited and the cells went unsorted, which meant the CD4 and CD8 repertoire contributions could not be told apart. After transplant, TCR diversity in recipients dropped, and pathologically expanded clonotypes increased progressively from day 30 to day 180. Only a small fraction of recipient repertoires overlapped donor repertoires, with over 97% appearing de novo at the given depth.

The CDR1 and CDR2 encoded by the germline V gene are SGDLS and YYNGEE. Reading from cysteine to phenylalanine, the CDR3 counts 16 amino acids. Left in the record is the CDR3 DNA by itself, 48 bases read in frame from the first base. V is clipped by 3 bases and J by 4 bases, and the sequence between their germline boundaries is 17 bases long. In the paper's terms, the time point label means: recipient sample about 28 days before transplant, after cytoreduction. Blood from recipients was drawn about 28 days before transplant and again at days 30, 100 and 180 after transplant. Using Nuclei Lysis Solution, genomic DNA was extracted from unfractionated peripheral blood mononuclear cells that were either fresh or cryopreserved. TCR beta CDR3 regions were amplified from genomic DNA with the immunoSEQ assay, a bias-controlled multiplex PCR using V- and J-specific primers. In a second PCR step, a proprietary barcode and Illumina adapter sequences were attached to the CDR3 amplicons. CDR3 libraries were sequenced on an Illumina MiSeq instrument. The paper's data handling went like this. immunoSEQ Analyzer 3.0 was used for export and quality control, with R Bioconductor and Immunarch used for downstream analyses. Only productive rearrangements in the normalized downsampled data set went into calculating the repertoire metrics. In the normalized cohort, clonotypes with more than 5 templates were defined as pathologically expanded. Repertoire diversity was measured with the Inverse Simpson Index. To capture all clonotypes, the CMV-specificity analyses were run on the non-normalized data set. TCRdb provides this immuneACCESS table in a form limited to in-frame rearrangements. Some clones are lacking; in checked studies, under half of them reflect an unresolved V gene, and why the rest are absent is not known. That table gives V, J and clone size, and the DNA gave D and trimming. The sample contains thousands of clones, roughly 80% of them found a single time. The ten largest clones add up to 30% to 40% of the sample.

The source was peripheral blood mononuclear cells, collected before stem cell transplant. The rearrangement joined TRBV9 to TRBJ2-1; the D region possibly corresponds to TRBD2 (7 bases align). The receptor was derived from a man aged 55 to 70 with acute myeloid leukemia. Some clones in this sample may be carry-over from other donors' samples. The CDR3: CASSAGGGGVYNEQFF. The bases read TGTGCCAGCAGCGCCGGTGGGGGGGGCGTTTACAATGAGCAGTTCTTC.